Following are 19 T cell receptor beta chains from one sample sequenced in a study of blood T cells in healthy people across ages. Together with a sample-barcoded 5' primer, a J-beta primer mix was included in a second PCR lasting about 7 to 12 cycles. Using its own MiXCR run on the 5' RACE reads, TCRdb lists one record per CDR3 protein. The sample yields 800,000 or so distinct CDR3 sequences, just under 25% seen once. These sequences were also reported in another study, on T cells of mothers and their children.

Sequencing input: blood. The origin of the receptors is a boy between 10 and 17 years old in good health.

Regarding this clonotype: The CDR3 does not close with the conserved phenylalanine or tryptophan, likely indicating a read error. The V call is TRBV6-2 or TRBV6-3, the J call TRBJ2-7; weak D call: TRBD1 (6 bases). The CDR3 has 15 amino acids. From germline, CDR1 is MNHEY and CDR2 SVGEGT. V was shortened by 0 bases and J by 4 bases, with 13 bases between the two germline ends. CDR3 nucleotides: TGTGCCAGCAGTTACTCCAGGGGAACTGAGTACGAGCAGTACTCC. It specifies CASSYSRGTEYEQYS.

CDR3: CSVGERGYEQYF. CDR3 sequence (DNA): TGCAGCGTTGGGGAGCGGGGCTACGAGCAGTACTTC. The rearrangement uses TRBV29-1 and TRBJ2-5; the match to TRBD2 covers 7 bases. The tail of the sequence fits TRBJ2-7 better, so the J call may be wrong. This CDR3 region has 12 residues. Germline values: CDR1 SQVTM, CDR2 ANQGSEA.

Only a few counts were recorded for this clonotype. This chain joins TRBV6-2 or TRBV6-3 and TRBJ2-5; maybe TRBD1 (5 bases). This CDR3 has 18 amino acids. Trimming removed 5 bases from V and 0 bases from J, with 22 bases in between. CDR1 is MNHEY and CDR2 is SVGEGT in the germline V gene. This chain's CDR3 is CASSLNAETDTNQETQYF. The CDR3 DNA reads as TGTGCCAGCAGTCTAAACGCTGAGACAGATACGAACCAAGAGACCCAGTACTTC.

The chain employs TRBV7-2 and TRBJ2-1; the D gene could be TRBD1 or TRBD2 (6 bases each). In germline, CDR1 is SGHTA, CDR2 FQGNSA. Trimming stripped 5 bases from V and 4 bases from J, with 18 bases between. The CDR3 consists of 16 residues. The CDR3 reads CASSPVGGTTYNEQFF. As DNA, the CDR3 is TGTGCCAGCAGCCCAGTCGGGGGCACGACTTACAATGAGCAGTTCTTC.

This clonotype has at least ten counts. The gene calls are TRBV7-6 and TRBJ2-5, with 7 positions matching TRBD1. Germline values: CDR1 SGHVS, CDR2 FNYEAQ. The CDR3 loop spans 15 amino acids. J lost 4 bases, V lost 6 bases, and 11 bases had no gene match. The CDR3 is CASRLRQGDRETQYF. The DNA of the CDR3 is TGTGCCAGCAGACTCCGGCAGGGGGATAGAGAGACCCAGTACTTC.

The chain links TRBV12-3 or TRBV12-4 to TRBJ1-1; no clear D. This CDR3 comprises 14 residues. V lost 6 bases to trimming and J lost 12 bases, with 23 bases between them. The CDR3 DNA reads as TGTGCCAGCAGCCCCGTTAGGGCGGCTACGAGGACTTTCTTT. This sequence encodes CASSPVRAATRTFF.

The chain employs TRBV5-5 and TRBJ1-1, with D unresolved. Germline values: CDR1 SGHKS, CDR2 YYEKEE (reference sequence). V was pared by 2 bases and J by 3 bases, with 5 bases between. This CDR3 is built from 12 residues. In nucleotides, the CDR3 is TGTGCCAGCAGCTTCTTTGACACTGAAGCTTTCTTT. Translated, it gives CASSFFDTEAFF.

The rearrangement links TRBV20-1 to TRBJ2-3, with D possibly TRBD1 on 5 matching bases. Germline CDR1 reads DFQATT; CDR2 reads SNEGSKA (reference sequence). The V and J ends lost 5 bases and 0 bases respectively, with 15 bases between them. The CDR3 has 15 residues. CDR3 protein: CSALSDSLSTDTQYF. CDR3 bases: TGCAGTGCTTTAAGTGACAGCCTCAGCACAGATACGCAGTATTTT.

The V and J genes are TRBV12-3 or TRBV12-4 and TRBJ1-4, with TRBD1 as a possible D gene (6 bases). Deletions cut 3 bases from V and 7 bases from J, with 12 bases between. CDR3 length equals 14 residues. CDR3 DNA sequence: TGTGCCAGCAGTTTTGGTGGGGGCGTTGAAAAACTGTTTTTT. Encoded protein: CASSFGGGVEKLFF.

V is TRBV20-1 and J is TRBJ1-2; a weak D match, TRBD1 (5 bases). The germline V and J ends were trimmed by 6 bases and 5 bases, with 22 bases remaining between them. This CDR3 spans 15 amino acids. Germline-derived CDR1 and CDR2 are DFQATT and SNEGSKA (reference sequence). CDR3 in amino acids: CSAPAGQGGLYGYTF. The CDR3 DNA reads as TGCAGTGCACCGGCGGGGCAGGGAGGGCTTTATGGCTACACCTTC.

J is TRBJ1-4 and V is TRBV10-3; 10 nucleotides agree with TRBD1. J lost 3 bases, V lost 4 bases, and 2 bases had no gene match. CDR1 and CDR2 (germline): ENHRY, SYGVKD. This CDR3 spans 15 amino acids. CDR3 nucleotide sequence: TGTGCCATCAGTGGACAGGGGGCGGCTAATGAAAAACTGTTTTTT. Protein: CAISGQGAANEKLFF.

This clonotype occurred a few times. The rearrangement links TRBV29-1 to TRBJ2-3; a weak D match, TRBD1 (6 bases). CDR1 is SQVTM, CDR2 ANQGSEA, per germline. The CDR3 totals 12 residues. Trimming stripped 7 bases from V and 6 bases from J, with 14 bases between. CDR3 DNA sequence: TGCAGCGGATGGCCCCAGGGGGATACGCAGTATTTT. Its protein product is CSGWPQGDTQYF.

This clonotype was detected ten times or more. V is TRBV5-1 and J is TRBJ1-3; a weak D match, TRBD1 (6 bases). The length of the CDR3 is 15 residues. V was shortened by 3 bases and J by 0 bases, with 10 bases between the two germline ends. Germline-derived CDR1 and CDR2 are SGHRS and YFSETQ. The CDR3 DNA is TGCGCCAGCAGCTATTCAGGGGACTCTGGAAACACCATATATTTT. Amino acids: CASSYSGDSGNTIYF.

The chain recombines TRBV29-1 with TRBJ2-3, with 9 positions matching TRBD2. Germline values: CDR1 SQVTM, CDR2 ANQGSEA. V was clipped by 4 bases and J by 3 bases; unmatched bases: 8. This CDR3 region has 15 residues. The CDR3 protein is CSVVIAGAATDTQYF. The DNA for the CDR3 is TGCAGCGTTGTCATAGCGGGAGCGGCGACAGATACGCAGTATTTT.

V and J are TRBV2 and TRBJ2-5; tentatively, D is TRBD1 or TRBD2 (5 bases each). The germline V gene has CDR1 SNHLY and CDR2 FYNNEI. V lost 0 bases and J 0 bases, leaving 17 bases between the germline ends. The CDR3 consists of 18 residues. This CDR3 reads CASSEASAGTPYQETQYF. CDR3 DNA sequence: TGTGCCAGCAGTGAAGCTTCGGCAGGGACCCCGTACCAAGAGACCCAGTACTTC.

This clonotype was detected only a few times. The junction does not match germline at one end; this may be a read error. This sequence joins TRBV5-6 and TRBJ2-5; 7 bases align to TRBD1. Germline loops: CDR1 SGHDT, CDR2 YYEEEE. The CDR3 is 14 residues long. The CDR3 DNA reads as TGCGCCAGCAGCTCACTACAGGGGTCGGAGACCCAGTACTTC. This sequence encodes CASSSLQGSETQYF. Complete variable domain (other parts from reference TRBV5-6 and TRBJ2-5): DAGVTQSPTHLIKTRGQQVTLRCSPKSGHDTVSWYQQALGQGPQFIFQYYEEEERQRGNFPDRFSGHQFPNYSSELNVNALLLGDSALYLCASSSLQGSETQYFGPGTRLLVL.

V is TRBV5-1 and J is TRBJ1-2; D ambiguous. Trimming took off 4 bases at V and 1 base at J, with 14 bases between the two ends. The CDR3 sequence is 15 residues long. Germline V gives CDR1 SGHRS, CDR2 YFSETQ. DNA for the CDR3: TGCGCCAGCAGCAGAGACACGTTCAGTAACTATGGCTACACCTTC. Its protein product is CASSRDTFSNYGYTF.

The chain uses TRBV5-1 and TRBJ2-7; D is perhaps TRBD2 (6 bases). The V end was cut by 8 bases, the J end by 0 bases, with 12 bases between. CDR1 and CDR2 (germline): SGHRS, YFSETQ. The CDR3 consists of 13 residues. Here the CDR3 reads CASRDSDSYEQYF. CDR3 nucleotide sequence: TGCGCCAGTAGGGACTCGGACTCCTACGAGCAGTACTTC.

The genes are TRBV18 and TRBJ2-7; 8 bases agree with TRBD1. This CDR3 contains 14 residues. With 6 bases clipped from V and 2 bases from J, the junction kept 6 bases outside the gene matches. CDR1 and CDR2 (germline): KGHSH, LQKENI. CDR3 nucleotides: TGTGCCAGCTCTTGGGACAGGACCACCTACGAGCAGTACTTC. It codes for CASSWDRTTYEQYF. Drawing the rest from reference TRBV18 and TRBJ2-7, the complete variable domain is NAGVMQNPRHLVRRRGQEARLRCSPMKGHSHVYWYRQLPEEGLKFMVYLQKENIIDESGMPKERFSAEFPKEGPSILRIQQVVRGDSAAYFCASSWDRTTYEQYFGPGTRLTVT.